Following are 20 T cell receptor beta chains from one sample sequenced in a study of CD8+ T cells in alopecia areata. Extracted from the samples, RNA was reverse transcribed into cDNA to serve as the sequencing template. The data were produced by immunoSEQ multiplex PCR, yet TCRdb's version contains in-frame clones alone and is incomplete. The sample has hundreds of thousands of clones, under 70% seen once. Material: CD4+ T cells sorted from blood, obtained at week 0. These receptors came from a human donor with alopecia areata.

This clone was seen a few times. The J gene is TRBJ1-2, the V gene TRBV4-1; 8 bases line up with TRBD1. CDR3 length: 15 residues. Germline CDR1 is MGHRA and CDR2 is YSYEKL. V lost 4 bases and J lost 5; bases outside the gene matches: 9. The CDR3 sequence: CASSLSAGQGYGYTF. The CDR3 DNA sequence: TGCGCCAGCAGCCTCAGTGCCGGACAGGGTTATGGCTACACCTTC.

This clone showed up just a few times. This sequence joins TRBV4-2 and TRBJ2-3; no reliable D call. CDR1 is LGHNA, CDR2 YNFKEQ, per germline. V was trimmed by 0 bases and J by 5 bases, leaving 6 bases between them. The CDR3 runs 13 residues. DNA for the CDR3: TGTGCCAGCAGCCAAGATCGGTTAGATACGCAGTATTTT. Residues: CASSQDRLDTQYF.

The chain uses TRBV29-1 and TRBJ1-2, with D possibly being TRBD1 (6 bases). The germline CDR1 and CDR2 sequences are SQVTM and ANQGSEA. Deletions cut 2 bases from V and 4 bases from J, with 11 bases between. The CDR3 runs to 13 residues. The DNA for the CDR3 is TGCAGCGTTGAAAGGAAACAGGGCTATGGCTACACCTTC. It translates to CSVERKQGYGYTF.

The chain couples TRBV11-2 to TRBJ2-6; tentative D call: TRBD2 (5 bases). V shed 2 bases and J shed 1 base, with 12 bases lying between them. Looked up from germline, CDR1 is SGHAT and CDR2 is FQNNGV. CDR3 length equals 17 residues. The CDR3: CASSLRNSGSGANVLTF. The CDR3 DNA is TGTGCCAGCAGCTTAAGAAACTCGGGGTCTGGGGCCAACGTCCTGACTTTC.

The table lists this clone with a few counts. The V gene is TRBV29-1, the J gene TRBJ1-3, with D uncertain. V was pared by 5 bases and J by 0 bases, with 8 bases between. Looked up from germline, CDR1 is SQVTM and CDR2 is ANQGSEA. The CDR3 is made up of 13 amino acids. The CDR3 nucleotides read TGCAGCGTTTCCACGTCCTCTGGAAACACCATATATTTT. It codes for CSVSTSSGNTIYF. The full variable domain, its missing parts supplied by reference TRBV29-1 and TRBJ1-3, is SAVISQKPSRDICQRGTSLTIQCQVDSQVTMMFWYRQQPGQSLTLIATANQGSEATYESGFVIDKFPISRPNLTFSTLTVSNMSPEDSSIYLCSVSTSSGNTIYFGEGSWLTVV.

The V and J genes are TRBV19 and TRBJ2-7; unclear D gene. CDR3 length equals 14 residues. Germline assignment: CDR1 LNHDA and CDR2 SQIVND (reference sequence). Trimming removed 5 bases at V and 1 base at J, with 12 bases between. The CDR3 coding sequence is TGTGCCAGTAGTGAGCAGATCAGTTCCTACGAGCAGTACTTC. This sequence encodes CASSEQISSYEQYF.

In DNA form, the CDR3 reads TGTGCCAGCAGTTACCCGGGAGGAGCAACTAATGAAAAACTGTTTTTT. Protein: CASSYPGGATNEKLFF. The genes are TRBV6-5 and TRBJ1-4, with no clear D. CDR3 size: 16 residues. CDR1 and CDR2 from the germline V gene are MNHEY and SVGAGI. Trimming removed 2 bases from V and 0 bases from J, with 10 bases in between.

J is TRBJ1-5 and V is TRBV6-1; D unclear. This CDR3 is built from 15 residues. V was trimmed by 2 bases and J by 7 bases, leaving 15 bases between them. Germline V gene lookup returns CDR1 MNHNS and CDR2 SASEGT. The CDR3 sequence: CASSEPVAIQQPQHF. CDR3 bases: TGTGCCAGCAGTGAACCGGTTGCGATCCAGCAGCCCCAGCATTTT.

This chain connects TRBV5-4 to TRBJ2-7; the D is unclear. Trimming pared 4 bases from V and 6 bases from J, leaving 5 bases between. Germline V gene lookup returns CDR1 SGHNT and CDR2 YYREEE (reference sequence). The CDR3 is 10 amino acids. The CDR3 loop reads CASSKGEQYF. In nucleotides, the CDR3 is TGTGCCAGCAGCAAAGGCGAGCAGTACTTC. The whole variable domain, filled in from reference TRBV5-4 and TRBJ2-7, reads ETGVTQSPTHLIKTRGQQVTLRCSSQSGHNTVSWYQQALGQGPQFIFQYYREEENGRGNFPPRFSGLQFPNYSSELNVNALELDDSALYLCASSKGEQYFGPGTRLTVT.

V usage is TRBV9 and J usage is TRBJ2-2; either TRBD1 or TRBD2 may fit D (5 bases each). Germline values: CDR1 SGDLS, CDR2 YYNGEE. The CDR3 consists of 16 residues. With 4 bases removed from V and 3 bases from J, the gap between germline ends came to 16 bases. CDR3 loop: CASSLQEGRYTGELFF. The CDR3 nucleotides are TGTGCCAGCAGCCTCCAAGAGGGGAGATACACCGGGGAGCTGTTTTTT.

In its sample, this clone was seen a few times. The chain is built from TRBV9 and TRBJ2-3; maybe TRBD2 (5 bases). V was clipped by 2 bases and J by 2 bases, with 12 bases between them. CDR3 size: 15 residues. Germline V CDR1 and CDR2: SGDLS, YYNGEE. The CDR3 DNA follows: TGTGCCAGCAGCGTCGGACCGGGAAACACAGATACGCAGTATTTT. Protein: CASSVGPGNTDTQYF.

This sequence joins TRBV13 and TRBJ2-5; D may correspond to TRBD1 or TRBD2 (5 bases each). Trimming pared 6 bases from V and 9 bases from J, leaving 17 bases between. CDR3 length equals 13 residues. In germline, CDR1 is PRHDT, CDR2 FYEKMQ (reference sequence). CDR3 sequence: CASSIGPGASQYF. The CDR3 coding sequence is TGTGCCAGCAGTATAGGGCCCGGGGCGTCCCAGTACTTC.

This clone turned up a few times. V usage is TRBV4-1 and J usage is TRBJ2-5, with no clear D. V was shortened by 4 bases and J by 3 bases, with 15 bases between the two germline ends. The CDR3 sequence is 15 residues long. The germline gives CDR1 MGHRA, CDR2 YSYEKL. The CDR3 coding sequence is TGCGCCAGCAGCCTATCTCTCCGGGCAGAAGAGACCCAGTACTTC. Translation gives CASSLSLRAEETQYF.

V gene TRBV4-3 combines with J gene TRBJ2-3; no clear D. CDR1 LGHNA and CDR2 YSLEER come from the germline V gene. The CDR3 loop spans 15 amino acids. V was trimmed by 4 bases and J by 0 bases, leaving 11 bases between them. In nucleotides, the CDR3 is TGCGCCAGCAGCCGGGGTGGTTTAAGCACAGATACGCAGTATTTT. It translates to CASSRGGLSTDTQYF.

V is TRBV7-9 and J is TRBJ2-7, with TRBD1 identical over 7 bases. The CDR3 is 14 residues long. The V segment lost 5 bases and the J segment 1 base; nucleotides outside the gene matches: 5. Per the germline V gene, CDR1 is SEHNR and CDR2 is FQNEAQ (reference sequence). The CDR3 spells CASSTRQGSYEQYF. As DNA, the CDR3 is TGTGCCAGCAGCACCCGACAGGGATCCTACGAGCAGTACTTC.

The chain has TRBV5-1 and TRBJ2-5, with TRBD2 as a possible D gene (7 bases). V lost 0 bases and J 9 bases, leaving 24 bases between the germline ends. Looked up from germline, CDR1 is SGHRS and CDR2 is YFSETQ. The CDR3 is 17 amino acids. The CDR3 DNA reads TGCGCCAGCAGCTTGGGGATGGCGGGGGCCCCCGAGTGGGCCCAGTACTTC. Amino acid sequence: CASSLGMAGAPEWAQYF.

The rearrangement links TRBV10-3 to TRBJ2-7; perhaps TRBD1 as D (6 bases). CDR1 and CDR2 (germline): ENHRY, SYGVKD. V was shortened by 10 bases and J by 5 bases, with 18 bases between the two germline ends. The length of the CDR3 is 13 residues. CDR3: CASLQGGSDEQYF. The DNA of the CDR3 is TGTGCCAGCCTACAGGGTGGCTCGGACGAGCAGTACTTC.

The chain links TRBV30 to TRBJ1-1; D is perhaps TRBD1 (6 bases). Trimming shortened V by 3 bases and J by 4 bases, and 9 bases separated the two germline ends. The germline V gene encodes CDR1 GTSNPN and CDR2 SVGIG (reference sequence). The CDR3 has 12 amino acids. The CDR3 sequence: CAWSGGPTEAFF. In DNA form, the CDR3 reads TGTGCCTGGAGCGGGGGGCCCACTGAAGCTTTCTTT. The full variable domain, completed using reference TRBV30 and TRBJ1-1, is SQTIHQWPATLVQPVGSPLSLECTVEGTSNPNLYWYRQAAGRGLQLLFYSVGIGQISSEVPQNLSASRPQDRQFILSSKKLLLSDSGFYLCAWSGGPTEAFFGQGTRLTVV.

This sequence joins TRBV25-1 and TRBJ1-6, with D tentatively TRBD1 (5 bases). V was clipped by 4 bases and J by 8 bases, with 12 bases between them. The CDR3 spans 14 residues. Germline lookup yields CDR1 MGHDK and CDR2 SYGVNS. The CDR3 loop is CASSGREVHSPLHF. CDR3 bases: TGTGCCAGCAGTGGCAGGGAGGTTCATTCACCCCTCCACTTT.

The V and J genes are TRBV30 and TRBJ2-1, with unresolved D. Germline V lookup: CDR1 GTSNPN, CDR2 SVGIG (reference sequence). Trimming removed 1 base from V and 1 base from J, with 8 bases in between. The CDR3 has 14 amino acids. The CDR3 nucleotides are TGTGCCTGGAGTGACGGCCCGTCCTACAATGAGCAGTTCTTC. Translation: CAWSDGPSYNEQFF.